The following is a T cell receptor beta chain sequence with its context. Its specificity is unknown. This entry comes from a study of T cells in localized non-small cell lung cancer. The ends were cut back, 5 bases at V and 3 bases at J, with 8 bases in the middle. Germline loops: CDR1 SGHTA, CDR2 FQGTGA. The CDR3 sequence is 12 residues long. General study results and limits: A median about 54 of the top 100 tumor clones appeared in adjacent lung. A denser population of T cells in blood accompanied longer overall survival.

Clones were sequenced by immunoSEQ multiplex PCR, and TCRdb holds only the in-frame ones, with some missing. The table shows about 77,000 clones, with 88% occurring only once. The input for sequencing was peripheral blood, taken before any cancer treatment. The sequence came from a woman aged 40-75 years with stage I squamous cell lung carcinoma. V and J are TRBV7-3 and TRBJ2-7; D remains ambiguous. The CDR3 sequence: CASSLDIYEQYF. The CDR3 DNA is TGTGCCAGCAGCCTAGATATCTACGAGCAGTACTTC.